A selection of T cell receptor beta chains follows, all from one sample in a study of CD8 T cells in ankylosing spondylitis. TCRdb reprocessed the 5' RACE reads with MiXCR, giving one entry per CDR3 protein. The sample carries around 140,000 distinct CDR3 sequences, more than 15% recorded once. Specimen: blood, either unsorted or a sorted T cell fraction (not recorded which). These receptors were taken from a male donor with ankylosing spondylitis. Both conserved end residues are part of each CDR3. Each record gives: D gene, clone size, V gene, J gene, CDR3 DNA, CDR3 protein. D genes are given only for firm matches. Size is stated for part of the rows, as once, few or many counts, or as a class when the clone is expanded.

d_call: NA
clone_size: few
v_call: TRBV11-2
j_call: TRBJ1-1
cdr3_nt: TGTGCCAGCAGCATAGGGAACACTGAAGCTTTCTTT
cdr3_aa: CASSIGNTEAFF

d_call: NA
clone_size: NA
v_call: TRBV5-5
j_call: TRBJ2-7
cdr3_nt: TGTGCCAGCAGCTTGGAACCCGAATCGATCTACGAGCAGTACTTC
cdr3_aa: CASSLEPESIYEQYF

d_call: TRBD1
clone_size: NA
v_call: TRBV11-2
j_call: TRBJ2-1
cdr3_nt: TGTGCCAGCAGCCCCCGGGACAGTGTCTACAATGAGCAGTTCTTC
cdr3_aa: CASSPRDSVYNEQFF

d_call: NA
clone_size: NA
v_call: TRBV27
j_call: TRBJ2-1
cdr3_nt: TGTGCCAGCAGTTTACGCGGGGAGAATGGGGAGCAGTTCTTC
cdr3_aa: CASSLRGENGEQFF

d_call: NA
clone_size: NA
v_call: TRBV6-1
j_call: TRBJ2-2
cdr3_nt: TGTGCCAGCAGTCCCGTTGGGGGGAGTAGCACCGGGGAGCTGTTTTTT
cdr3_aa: CASSPVGGSSTGELFF

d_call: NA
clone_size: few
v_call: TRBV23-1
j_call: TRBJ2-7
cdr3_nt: TGCGCCAGCAGGACTAGTTCCTACGAGCAGTACTTC
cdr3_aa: CASRTSSYEQYF

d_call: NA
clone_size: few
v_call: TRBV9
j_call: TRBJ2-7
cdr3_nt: TGTGCCAGCAGCGTAGGTCCATCCTACGAGCAGTACTTC
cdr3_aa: CASSVGPSYEQYF

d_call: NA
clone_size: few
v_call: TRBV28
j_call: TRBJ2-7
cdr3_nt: TGTGCCAGCGCCTCGGGTGCCGAGCAGTACTTC
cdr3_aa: CASASGAEQYF

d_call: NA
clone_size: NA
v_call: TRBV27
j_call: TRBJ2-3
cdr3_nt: TGTGCCAGCAGTTTTGCCATAAGCACAGATACGCAGTATTTT
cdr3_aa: CASSFAISTDTQYF

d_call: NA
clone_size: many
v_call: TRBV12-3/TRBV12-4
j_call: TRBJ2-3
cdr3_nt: TGTGCCAGCGGACCGTCTGGGGCAGATACGCAGTATTTT
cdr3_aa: CASGPSGADTQYF

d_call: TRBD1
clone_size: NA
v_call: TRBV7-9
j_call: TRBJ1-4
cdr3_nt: TGTGCCAGCAGCCCTCGGACAGGGACTAACAATGAAAAACTGTTTTTT
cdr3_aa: CASSPRTGTNNEKLFF

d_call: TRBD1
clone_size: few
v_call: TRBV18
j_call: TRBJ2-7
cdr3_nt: TGTGCCAGCTCACCACGGCAGGGGGTGCACGAGCAGTACTTC
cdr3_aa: CASSPRQGVHEQYF

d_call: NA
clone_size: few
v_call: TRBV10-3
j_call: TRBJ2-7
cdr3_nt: TGTGCCATCAGTGAGTACAGGCGAGGCTCCTACGAGCAGTACTTC
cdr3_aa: CAISEYRRGSYEQYF

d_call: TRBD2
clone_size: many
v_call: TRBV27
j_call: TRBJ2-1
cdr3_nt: TGTGCCAGCAGTTTAGCGGGAGGGCCAAATGAGCAGTTCTTC
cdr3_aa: CASSLAGGPNEQFF

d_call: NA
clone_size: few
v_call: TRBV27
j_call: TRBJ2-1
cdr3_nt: TGTGCCAGCAGTTTCGACACAGGAGCCAATCTTTACAATGAGCAGTTCTTC
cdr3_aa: CASSFDTGANLYNEQFF

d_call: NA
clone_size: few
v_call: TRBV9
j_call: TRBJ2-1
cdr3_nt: TGTGCCAGCAGCGTAGAAGGGGCAGAAAGCGTCCTCTACAATGAGCAGTTCTTC
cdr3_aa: CASSVEGAESVLYNEQFF

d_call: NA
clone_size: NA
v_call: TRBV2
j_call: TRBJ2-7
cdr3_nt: TGTGCCAGCAGGGCCGCCACCTACGAGCAGTACTTC
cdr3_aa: CASRAATYEQYF

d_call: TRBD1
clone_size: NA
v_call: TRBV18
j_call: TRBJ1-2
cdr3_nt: TGTGCCAGCTCACCATGGACAGGGGATGACTATGGCTACACCTTC
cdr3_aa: CASSPWTGDDYGYTF

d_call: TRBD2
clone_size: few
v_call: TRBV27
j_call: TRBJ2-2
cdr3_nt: TGTGCCAGCAGTTTGGCAGCGGGAGCCGGGGAGCTGTTTTTT
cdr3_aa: CASSLAAGAGELFF

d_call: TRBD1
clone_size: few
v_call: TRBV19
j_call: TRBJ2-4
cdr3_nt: TGTGCCAGTAGTATCCCGGACAGGGGATGGAACATTCAGTACTTC
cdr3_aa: CASSIPDRGWNIQYF

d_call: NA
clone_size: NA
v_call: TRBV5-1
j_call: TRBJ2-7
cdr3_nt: TGCGCCAGCAGCCCAGGACAGTCGGACGAGCAGTACTTC
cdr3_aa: CASSPGQSDEQYF

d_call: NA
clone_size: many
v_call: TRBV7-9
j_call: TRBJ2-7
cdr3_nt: TGTGCCAGCAGCTCCCGCGGGACACCCTACGAGCAGTACTTC
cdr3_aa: CASSSRGTPYEQYF

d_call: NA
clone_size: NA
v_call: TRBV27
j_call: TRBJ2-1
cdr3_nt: TGTGCCAGCAGTTTATCGGAGGGATCTGAGCAGTTCTTC
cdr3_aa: CASSLSEGSEQFF

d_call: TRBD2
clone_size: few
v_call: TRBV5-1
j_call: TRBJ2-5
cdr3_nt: TGCGCCAGCAGCCCGTGGGGGAGGGAGGCGCAAGAGACCCAGTACTTC
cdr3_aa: CASSPWGREAQETQYF

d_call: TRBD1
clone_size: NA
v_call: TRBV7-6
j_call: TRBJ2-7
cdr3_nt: TGTGCCAGCAGCTTAAGTACGACAGGGGTCATTTACGAGCAGTACTTC
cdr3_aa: CASSLSTTGVIYEQYF

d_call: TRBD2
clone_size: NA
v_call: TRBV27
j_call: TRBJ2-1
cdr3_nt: TGTGCCAGCCGAAGCGGGAGCTATGAGCAGTTCTTC
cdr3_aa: CASRSGSYEQFF

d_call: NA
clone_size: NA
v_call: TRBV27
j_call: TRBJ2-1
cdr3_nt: TGTGCCAGCGGACAGAGTAATGAGCAGTTCTTC
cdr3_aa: CASGQSNEQFF

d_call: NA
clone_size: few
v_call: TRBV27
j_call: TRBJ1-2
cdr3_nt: TGTGCCAGCAGCCCCATAAGTGCAGGCTATGGCTACACCTTC
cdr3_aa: CASSPISAGYGYTF

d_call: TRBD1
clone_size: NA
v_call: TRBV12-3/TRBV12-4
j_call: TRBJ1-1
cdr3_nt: TGTGCCAGCTTGGACAGGGCTCAGAACACTGAAGCTTTCTTT
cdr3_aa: CASLDRAQNTEAFF

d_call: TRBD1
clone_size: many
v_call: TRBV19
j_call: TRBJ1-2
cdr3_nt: TGTGCCAGTAGCCACAGGGGATTGAGTAACTATGGCTACACCTTC
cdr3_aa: CASSHRGLSNYGYTF